This T cell receptor (beta chain) was identified in a study of T-cell memory formation after mild COVID-19. Study information: For the most part, TCR clusters were specific to one donor. Whole-study findings and limits: Clones shrinking from day 15 to 85 showed even CD4/CD8 mixes; later expanders tilted CD4+. CM and EM subsets held most contracting CD4+ clones; EMRA held CD8+ ones.

Points on this clonotype: The antigen remains unidentified.

The CDR3 loop spans 12 amino acids. From germline, CDR1 is LGHDT and CDR2 YNNKEL (reference sequence). The V gene lost 4 bases and the J gene lost 5 bases, with 9 bases spanning the gap. Each CDR3 protein is one row after TCRdb ran MiXCR on the 5' RACE reads. The repertoire includes around 34,000 distinct CDR3 sequences, about 7.7% of them detected once, and less than 30% sits in the top ten. This sequence was found in a young man who had mild COVID-19 (a few samples of this study predate the infection). Cell type and time point are not known. The V gene is TRBV3-1, the J gene TRBJ2-7, with a tentative D call TRBD1 (5 bases). The sequenced sample was PBMCs or a T cell subset sorted from them (not recorded which). As DNA, the CDR3 is TGTGCCAGCAGCCTTGGACACCACGAGCAGTACGTC. Encoded protein: CASSLGHHEQYV.